These T cell receptor beta chains were read from a single sample in a study of blood T cell repertoires in COVID-19. Using immunoSEQ multiplex PCR, the repertoire was profiled, and TCRdb retains in-frame clones only, with some absent. Found here are about 160,000 clones, 65% to 85% of them singletons; the top ten hold around 10%. The source material was peripheral blood. Receptors originate from a man in his fifties or sixties with active or convalescent COVID-19. The CDR3 runs from the conserved cysteine through the conserved F or W. D genes are given only for firm matches. Only some rows state a clone size, as once, few, many or a class for expanded clones.

clone_size: .
d_call: TRBD1
j_call: TRBJ2-7
v_call: TRBV25-1
cdr3_nt: TGTGCCAGCAGTGACGGACAGGGTATAGACGAGCAGTACTTC
cdr3_aa: CASSDGQGIDEQYF

clone_size: .
d_call: .
j_call: TRBJ1-5
v_call: TRBV6-5
cdr3_nt: TGTGCCAGCAGTTACTCCCAGAATAGCAATCAGCCCCAGCATTTT
cdr3_aa: CASSYSQNSNQPQHF

clone_size: .
d_call: TRBD2
j_call: TRBJ2-3
v_call: TRBV19
cdr3_nt: TGTGCCAGTAGTACTAGCGGGGTAGCAGATACGCAGTATTTT
cdr3_aa: CASSTSGVADTQYF

clone_size: once
d_call: TRBD1
j_call: TRBJ1-1
v_call: TRBV5-4
cdr3_nt: TGTGCCAGCAGCCGGGACAGCCTTAATTACTACACTGAAGCTTTCTTT
cdr3_aa: CASSRDSLNYYTEAFF

clone_size: .
d_call: .
j_call: TRBJ1-4
v_call: TRBV5-6
cdr3_nt: TGTGCCAGCAGCTGGGGCCCAACTAATGAAAAACTGTTTTTT
cdr3_aa: CASSWGPTNEKLFF

clone_size: once
d_call: .
j_call: TRBJ2-5
v_call: TRBV19
cdr3_nt: TGTGCCAGTAGTAATAGGGGCGCGGAGACCCAGTACTTC
cdr3_aa: CASSNRGAETQYF

clone_size: once
d_call: TRBD1
j_call: TRBJ1-1
v_call: TRBV7-9
cdr3_nt: TGTGCCAGCAGCCCCCCAACAGGGGTCATTTCTGAAGCTTTCTTT
cdr3_aa: CASSPPTGVISEAFF

clone_size: once
d_call: TRBD1
j_call: TRBJ1-2
v_call: TRBV19
cdr3_nt: TGTGCCAGTACCCAGACAGGGGGATCGGGCGGCTACACCTTC
cdr3_aa: CASTQTGGSGGYTF

clone_size: once
d_call: .
j_call: TRBJ1-3
v_call: TRBV9
cdr3_nt: TGTGCCAGCAGCCCAGGGCATTTAGGCACCATATATTTT
cdr3_aa: CASSPGHLGTIYF

clone_size: .
d_call: .
j_call: TRBJ1-3
v_call: TRBV19
cdr3_nt: TGTGCCAGTAGTATAATCCTGACATACCGCTCTGGAAACACCATATATTTT
cdr3_aa: CASSIILTYRSGNTIYF

clone_size: .
d_call: TRBD2
j_call: TRBJ2-1
v_call: TRBV5-1
cdr3_nt: TGCGCCAGCAGCTTGGGTACTAGCGGGGACTACAATGAGCAGTTCTTC
cdr3_aa: CASSLGTSGDYNEQFF

clone_size: .
d_call: TRBD1
j_call: TRBJ1-4
v_call: TRBV9
cdr3_nt: TGTGCCAGCAGCTCAAGGACAGGGAATGAAAAACTGTTTTTT
cdr3_aa: CASSSRTGNEKLFF

clone_size: .
d_call: .
j_call: TRBJ1-1
v_call: TRBV7-2
cdr3_nt: TGTGCCAGCAGCTTACCCTTGAACACTGAAGCTTTCTTT
cdr3_aa: CASSLPLNTEAFF

clone_size: .
d_call: .
j_call: TRBJ1-4
v_call: TRBV6-1
cdr3_nt: TGTGCCAGCAGTGAAGCCTATACAACTAATGAAAAACTGTTTTTT
cdr3_aa: CASSEAYTTNEKLFF

clone_size: .
d_call: TRBD1
j_call: TRBJ2-2
v_call: TRBV6-1
cdr3_nt: TGTGCCAGCAGTGAAATTGAAGGGGGCGGTACCGGGGAGCTGTTTTTT
cdr3_aa: CASSEIEGGGTGELFF

clone_size: once
d_call: TRBD2
j_call: TRBJ2-4
v_call: TRBV3-1/TRBV3-2
cdr3_nt: TGTGCCAGCAGCCAAGATTGGGGTCTAGCGGTAGGAGCCAAAAACATTCAGTACTTC
cdr3_aa: CASSQDWGLAVGAKNIQYF

clone_size: .
d_call: TRBD1
j_call: TRBJ2-7
v_call: TRBV6-5
cdr3_nt: TGTGCCAGCAGTTACTCTGGACAGGCAAACGAGCAGTACTTC
cdr3_aa: CASSYSGQANEQYF